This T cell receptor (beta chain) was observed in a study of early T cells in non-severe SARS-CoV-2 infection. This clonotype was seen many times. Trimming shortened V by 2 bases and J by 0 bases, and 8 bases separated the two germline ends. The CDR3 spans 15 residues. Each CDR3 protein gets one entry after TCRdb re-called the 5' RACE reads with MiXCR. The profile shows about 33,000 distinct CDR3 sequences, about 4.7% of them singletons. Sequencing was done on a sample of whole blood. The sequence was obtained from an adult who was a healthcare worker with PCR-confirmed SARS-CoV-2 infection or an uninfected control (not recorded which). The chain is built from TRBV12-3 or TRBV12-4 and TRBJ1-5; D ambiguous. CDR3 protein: CASSLLTNSNQPQHF. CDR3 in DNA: TGTGCCAGCAGTTTATTGACAAATAGCAATCAGCCCCAGCATTTT.